Described below is a single TCR beta chain sequence and its context. The sample is drawn from a study of blood T cell repertoires in COVID-19. For the study at large: The United States, Italy and Spain supplied acute and convalescent COVID-19 samples. Sample material is recorded as cDNA or gDNA derived from T cells, B-cell-depleted T cells, or PBMCs.

The authors' processing: Cell counts per sample came from amplifying reference gene primers. Only in-frame clones appear in the TCRdb table, and some are missing; sequencing was by immunoSEQ multiplex PCR. The D gene and trimming were derived from the DNA, and the V and J assignments and clone size from that table. The sample gives under 300,000 clones, roughly 88% of which show up once; under 2.5% is in the top ten. Germline V lookup: CDR1 SGDLS, CDR2 YYNGEE. CDR3 length: 12 amino acids. Trimming took 3 bases from V and 6 from J, leaving 10 bases between them. The sequenced material came from peripheral blood. The rearrangement uses TRBV9 and TRBJ2-7; D gene ambiguous. This clonotype was obtained from a man aged 35 to 55 who had recovered from COVID-19. The CDR3: CASSGSSSEQYF. CDR3 DNA: TGTGCCAGCAGCGGAAGCTCGTCCGAGCAGTACTTC.